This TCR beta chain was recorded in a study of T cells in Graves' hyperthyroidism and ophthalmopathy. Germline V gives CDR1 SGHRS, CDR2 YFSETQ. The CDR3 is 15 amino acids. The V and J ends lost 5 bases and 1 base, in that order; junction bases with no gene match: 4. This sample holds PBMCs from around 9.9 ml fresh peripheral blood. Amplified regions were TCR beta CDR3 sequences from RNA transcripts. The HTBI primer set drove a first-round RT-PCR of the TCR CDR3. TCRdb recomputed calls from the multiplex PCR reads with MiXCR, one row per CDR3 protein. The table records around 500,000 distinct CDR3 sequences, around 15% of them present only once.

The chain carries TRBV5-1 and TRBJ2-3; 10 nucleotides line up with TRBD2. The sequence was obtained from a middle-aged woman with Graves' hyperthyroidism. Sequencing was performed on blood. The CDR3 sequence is CASSSGLARTDTQYF. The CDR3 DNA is TGCGCCAGCAGTTCGGGACTAGCGCGCACAGATACGCAGTATTTT.